Listed here are 11 T cell receptor beta chains from one sample, sequenced in a study of blood T cell repertoires in COVID-19. TCRdb's table, derived via immunoSEQ multiplex PCR, lists solely in-frame clones and lacks some. The sample has some 220,000 clones, approximately 85% seen once. The sequencing sample was made of peripheral blood. Every receptor here comes from a man aged 45-65 years with COVID-19, enrolled during active disease.

V and J are TRBV5-1 and TRBJ2-7; 12 positions match TRBD1. Looked up from germline, CDR1 is SGHRS and CDR2 is YFSETQ. The CDR3 is 16 residues long. V gave up 0 bases and J gave up 4 bases; unmatched junction bases: 5. CDR3 nucleotides: TGCGCCAGCAGCTTGGCTACGGGACAGGGGGCTTACGAGCAGTACTTC. Residues: CASSLATGQGAYEQYF. Full variable domain (rest looked up from reference TRBV5-1 and TRBJ2-7): KAGVTQTPRYLIKTRGQQVTLSCSPISGHRSVSWYQQTPGQGLQFLFEYFSETQRNKGNFPGRFSGRQFSNSRSEMNVSTLELGDSALYLCASSLATGQGAYEQYFGPGTRLTVT.

CDR3 sequence (DNA): TGTGCCAGCAGTGAACACAGGCACAATTCACCCCTCCACTTT. It yields the protein CASSEHRHNSPLHF. The J gene is TRBJ1-6, the V gene TRBV2; TRBD1 might be the D (5 bases). The CDR3 loop spans 14 amino acids. The germline CDR1 and CDR2 sequences are SNHLY and FYNNEI. V was shortened by 2 bases and J by 7 bases, with 9 bases between the two germline ends.

The chain recombines TRBV30 with TRBJ1-1; D gene uncertain. The CDR3 consists of 14 residues. The V and J ends lost 0 bases and 2 bases respectively, with 10 bases between them. The V gene's germline CDR1 is GTSNPN and CDR2 SVGIG (reference sequence). The CDR3 coding sequence is TGTGCCTGGAGTGTCTCACACATAAACACTGAAGCTTTCTTT. It translates to CAWSVSHINTEAFF.

This clone was observed a single time. This sequence joins TRBV9 and TRBJ1-6; D perhaps matches TRBD1 (6 bases). Germline V CDR1 and CDR2: SGDLS, YYNGEE. The CDR3 is 12 amino acids. V lost 5 bases to trimming and J lost 7 bases, with 7 bases between them. The CDR3 protein is CASSDRNSPLHF. CDR3 sequence (DNA): TGTGCCAGCAGTGACAGGAATTCACCCCTCCACTTT.

The chain has TRBV12-3 or TRBV12-4 and TRBJ2-7; D call uncertain. The CDR3 has 13 residues. The V and J ends lost 1 base and 4 bases respectively, with 8 bases between them. CDR3 region: CASSLDSVYEQYF. CDR3 bases: TGTGCCAGCAGTTTAGACTCCGTGTACGAGCAGTACTTC.

The genes are TRBV6-5 and TRBJ1-1, with 7 nucleotides matching TRBD1. The CDR3 has 12 residues. Trimming at V came to 8 bases and at J to 1 base, leaving 1 base not matched to a gene. Germline V gene sequence: CDR1 MNHEY, CDR2 SVGAGI. As DNA, the CDR3 is TGTGCCAGCGAGGGGGCGAACACTGAAGCTTTCTTT. Translated, it gives CASEGANTEAFF.

The V call is TRBV5-5, the J call TRBJ1-1; TRBD1 aligns across 12 bases. Germline values: CDR1 SGHKS, CDR2 YYEKEE (reference sequence). The trim removed 4 bases at V and 0 bases at J, leaving 10 bases unmatched. CDR3 length: 18 amino acids. The CDR3 DNA follows: TGTGCCAGCAGCGGGGGGACAGGGGGCTTCTACATGAACACTGAAGCTTTCTTT. It encodes CASSGGTGGFYMNTEAFF.

This rearrangement joins TRBV6-5 to TRBJ2-1; 9 bases align to TRBD2. Looked up from germline, CDR1 is MNHEY and CDR2 is SVGAGI. The V segment lost 1 base and the J segment 8 bases; nucleotides outside the gene matches: 9. The CDR3 sequence is 16 residues long. The CDR3 spells CASSYYSGGPPDEQFF. The DNA for the CDR3 is TGTGCCAGCAGTTACTATAGCGGGGGCCCCCCCGATGAGCAGTTCTTC.

This sequence joins TRBV6-4 and TRBJ2-1; 9 bases map to TRBD2. There are 16 residues in the CDR3. With 3 bases clipped from V and 6 bases from J, the junction kept 9 bases outside the gene matches. Germline V gene data show CDR1 as MRHNA and CDR2 as SNTAGT. The DNA of the CDR3 is TGTGCCAGCAGTGATTCGACTAGCGGTGAACTCAATGAGCAGTTCTTC. Translation gives CASSDSTSGELNEQFF.

V gene TRBV18 combines with J gene TRBJ1-2; D is possibly TRBD1 (6 bases). The germline gives CDR1 KGHSH, CDR2 LQKENI. This CDR3 comprises 17 residues. The V end was cut by 3 bases, the J end by 7 bases, with 24 bases between. The CDR3 sequence: CASSPSPPGGRIAGYTF. CDR3 DNA: TGTGCCAGCTCACCCTCACCACCGGGGGGGCGAATAGCTGGCTACACCTTC.

V usage is TRBV24-1 and J usage is TRBJ1-5, with 8 bases fitting TRBD1. This CDR3 region has 14 residues. Germline values: CDR1 KGHDR, CDR2 SFDVKD. With V trimmed by 7 bases and J by 2 bases, 3 bases remained unmatched. The CDR3 reads CATRGTGGNQPQHF. DNA for the CDR3: TGTGCCACCAGGGGGACAGGCGGCAATCAGCCCCAGCATTTT.